The 9 T cell receptor beta chains below were found in one sample sequenced in a study of T cell responses to AZD1222 COVID-19 vaccine. The method was immunoSEQ multiplex PCR; TCRdb's version includes in-frame clones alone and lacks a portion of them. Among some 170,000 clones listed, 85% to 90% were seen once. The starting material was peripheral blood, obtained on day 0 of AZD1222 vaccination. These receptors all come from an adult in good health.

The chain employs TRBV6-4 and TRBJ1-2; D remains unclear. The germline V gene has CDR1 MRHNA and CDR2 SNTAGT. The CDR3 sequence is 12 residues long. V dropped 4 bases and J dropped 2 bases, with 5 bases sitting between them. The DNA for the CDR3 is TGTGCCAGCAGTGCTGGGAACTATGGCTACACCTTC. Residues: CASSAGNYGYTF.

V usage is TRBV5-1 and J usage is TRBJ2-5, with D possibly being TRBD1 or TRBD2 (6 bases each). Trimming took off 7 bases at V and 5 bases at J, with 15 bases between the two ends. Per the germline V gene, CDR1 is SGHRS and CDR2 is YFSETQ. The CDR3 is 13 amino acids. The CDR3 spells CASGVGGPETQYF. CDR3 nucleotide sequence: TGCGCCAGCGGCGTGGGGGGCCCGGAGACCCAGTACTTC.

CDR3 sequence (DNA): TGTGCCAGCAGCTTATCAGGGCTTCCCTACGAGCAGTACTTC. Protein: CASSLSGLPYEQYF. The rearrangement links TRBV5-8 to TRBJ2-7, with D possibly matching TRBD1 (5 bases). V shed 2 bases and J shed 2 bases, with 11 bases lying between them. CDR3 length equals 14 residues. CDR1 and CDR2 (germline): SGHTS, YDEGEE. Supplemented by reference TRBV5-8 and TRBJ2-7, the full variable domain reads EAGVTQSPTHLIKTRGQQATLRCSPISGHTSVYWYQQALGLGLQFLLWYDEGEERNRGNFPPRFSGRQFPNYSSELNVNALELEDSALYLCASSLSGLPYEQYFGPGTRLTVT.

This sequence joins TRBV7-3 and TRBJ2-3; tentatively, D is TRBD2 (6 bases). Trimming pared 0 bases from V and 3 bases from J, leaving 7 bases between. The CDR3 totals 14 residues. Germline V lookup: CDR1 SGHTA, CDR2 FQGTGA. CDR3 bases: TGTGCCAGCAGCTTAACTAGCGGAACAGATACGCAGTATTTT. Encoded protein: CASSLTSGTDTQYF.

The rearrangement uses TRBV27 and TRBJ1-3, with 8 bases aligning to TRBD1. The V and J ends lost 6 bases and 5 bases, in that order; junction bases with no gene match: 12. The CDR3 totals 16 residues. CDR1 MNHEY and CDR2 SMNVEV come from the germline V gene (reference sequence). The CDR3 reads CASRPRTQGARNTIYF. CDR3 DNA: TGTGCCAGCAGGCCCCGCACTCAGGGGGCTCGAAACACCATATATTTT.

DNA of the CDR3: TGTGCCAGCAGTTTCTCCAGTATAAGCAATCAGCCCCAGCATTTT. It specifies CASSFSSISNQPQHF. The chain uses TRBV28 and TRBJ1-5; no clear D. Germline CDR1 and CDR2: MDHEN and SYDVKM. The V and J ends lost 3 bases and 1 base respectively, with 10 bases between them. The CDR3 contains 15 residues. Drawing the rest from reference TRBV28 and TRBJ1-5, the complete variable domain is DVKVTQSSRYLVKRTGEKVFLECVQDMDHENMFWYRQDPGLGLRLIYFSYDVKMKEKGDIPEGYSVSREKKERFSLILESASTNQTSMYLCASSFSSISNQPQHFGDGTRLSIL.

This clone was recorded only once. The chain is built from TRBV29-1 and TRBJ2-7; 7 bases are a match to TRBD2. The CDR3 sequence is 12 residues long. Germline assignment: CDR1 SQVTM and CDR2 ANQGSEA. V shed 6 bases, J shed 3 bases, and the junction held 5 bases outside the gene matches. The CDR3 DNA follows: TGCAGCGTCGGGGGGAATGGCTACGAGCAGTACTTC. It yields the protein CSVGGNGYEQYF.

The chain couples TRBV5-1 to TRBJ1-2, with D tentatively TRBD1 (5 bases). Per the germline V gene, CDR1 is SGHRS and CDR2 is YFSETQ. V lost 2 bases and J lost 3, with 11 bases in between. CDR3 length: 14 amino acids. This chain's CDR3 is CASSFEGDYYGYTF. The CDR3 DNA follows: TGCGCCAGCAGCTTTGAAGGGGACTACTATGGCTACACCTTC.

The rearrangement uses TRBV27 and TRBJ1-2; maybe TRBD1 (5 bases). The germline V and J ends were trimmed by 5 bases and 8 bases, with 18 bases remaining between them. The CDR3 extends over 14 amino acids. The germline V gene has CDR1 MNHEY and CDR2 SMNVEV (reference sequence). CDR3 in DNA: TGTGCCAGCAGTGGATCCGGGACGGCCAAGGGCTACACCTTC. Protein sequence: CASSGSGTAKGYTF.